This T cell receptor (beta chain) stems from a study of T cells in localized non-small cell lung cancer. Study results and caveats: Sequencing involved a lone tumor region, leaving heterogeneity possible. Detection in adjacent lung was observed for a median 57 of the top 100 tumor clones.

Repertoires were generated with immunoSEQ multiplex PCR, while TCRdb's copy carries only in-frame clones and drops some. The sample records roughly 40,000 clones, over 75% being singletons. As concerns this clone: What it binds is not known.

V lost 3 bases to trimming and J lost 4 bases, with 12 bases between them. The CDR3 covers 14 residues. Germline V gives CDR1 LNHDA, CDR2 SQIVND (reference sequence). Source: peripheral blood, taken before any cancer treatment. J is TRBJ1-2 and V is TRBV19; D is perhaps TRBD1 (6 bases). This TCR was sampled from a woman between 40 and 69 years old with stage I lung adenocarcinoma. The CDR3 here is CASSMEGRGYGYTF. CDR3 in DNA: TGTGCCAGTAGTATGGAGGGCAGGGGCTATGGCTACACCTTC.